The present T cell receptor (beta chain) was sequenced within a study of blood T cell repertoires in COVID-19. V lost 4 bases to trimming and J lost 3 bases, with 17 bases between them. This CDR3 spans 16 amino acids. Germline-derived CDR1 and CDR2 are MGHRA and YSYEKL. Method: immunoSEQ multiplex PCR; TCRdb's copy keeps in-frame clones and lacks some. This sample has about 360,000 clones; 65% to 90% occur once, and the top ten carry under 8.5%. The TCR comes from a woman aged 60-75 years with COVID-19, enrolled during active disease. The chain has TRBV4-1 and TRBJ2-3, with D possibly matching TRBD1 (6 bases). Material: peripheral blood. The CDR3 DNA sequence: TGCGCCAGCAGCCCTCAGGGGTTTTCCACTACAGATACGCAGTATTTT. Its protein product is CASSPQGFSTTDTQYF.